These T cell receptor beta chains were read from a single sample in a study of memory CD4+ T cells and cytomegalovirus serostatus. Profiling relied on immunoSEQ multiplex PCR, and the TCRdb table lists in-frame clones only, not all of them. The repertoire holds approximately 47,000 clones, around four fifths seen once, with 0.6% to 0.9% in the top ten. Sequencing used memory CD4+ T cells from blood. Receptors originate from an adult in good health and CMV-seronegative. Both conserved end residues are part of each CDR3. A D gene is named only where the DNA matches it firmly. Clone size, where shown, is once, few, many, or a class for clones that have expanded.

d_gene: -
j_gene: TRBJ2-7
v_gene: TRBV30
abundance: -
CDR3nt: TGTGCCTGGAATCAACACAGGGCGTACGAGCAGTACTTC
CDR3aa: CAWNQHRAYEQYF

d_gene: -
j_gene: TRBJ1-2
v_gene: TRBV7-2
abundance: -
CDR3nt: TGTGCCAGCAACGTACAGGTCGGCTACACCTTC
CDR3aa: CASNVQVGYTF

d_gene: TRBD1
j_gene: TRBJ1-2
v_gene: TRBV5-4
abundance: -
CDR3nt: TGTGCCAGCAGCTTGGGTACCTCGACAGGGAACGGCGGCTACACCTTC
CDR3aa: CASSLGTSTGNGGYTF

d_gene: -
j_gene: TRBJ1-2
v_gene: TRBV30
abundance: -
CDR3nt: TGTGCCTGGAGGAAAAGCAGAGACCGTGGCTACACCTTC
CDR3aa: CAWRKSRDRGYTF

d_gene: TRBD1
j_gene: TRBJ2-3
v_gene: TRBV29-1
abundance: -
CDR3nt: TGCAGCTCCACCGGGACAGGGGTCACAGATACGCAGTATTTT
CDR3aa: CSSTGTGVTDTQYF

d_gene: TRBD2
j_gene: TRBJ2-7
v_gene: TRBV5-4
abundance: -
CDR3nt: TGTGCCAGCAGCAAGGGACTAGCGGCCCCCTACGAGCAGTACTTC
CDR3aa: CASSKGLAAPYEQYF

d_gene: TRBD2
j_gene: TRBJ2-3
v_gene: TRBV19
abundance: -
CDR3nt: TGTGCCAGTAGTAAAACAAGCGGGACCACGCAGTATTTT
CDR3aa: CASSKTSGTTQYF

d_gene: -
j_gene: TRBJ2-5
v_gene: TRBV7-9
abundance: -
CDR3nt: TGTGCCAGCAGCGAAAGACAGGCCGGCCAAGAGACCCAGTACTTC
CDR3aa: CASSERQAGQETQYF

d_gene: -
j_gene: TRBJ1-1
v_gene: TRBV5-1
abundance: -
CDR3nt: TGCGCCAGCAGCTCTAAGTCGGGGAACACTGAAGCTTTCTTT
CDR3aa: CASSSKSGNTEAFF

d_gene: TRBD1
j_gene: TRBJ1-1
v_gene: TRBV11-1
abundance: -
CDR3nt: TGTGCCAGCAGCCAGAAGACAGGGGGCAGCGGAGCTTTCTTT
CDR3aa: CASSQKTGGSGAFF

d_gene: TRBD1
j_gene: TRBJ1-6
v_gene: TRBV6-6
abundance: few
CDR3nt: TGTGCCAGCAAACCGGACAGGAGTTCACCCCTCCACTTT
CDR3aa: CASKPDRSSPLHF

d_gene: TRBD2
j_gene: TRBJ2-1
v_gene: TRBV9
abundance: once
CDR3nt: TGTGCCAGCAGCTCGGGACTAGCGGGGACCCAGGGAGGAGAGCAGTTCTTC
CDR3aa: CASSSGLAGTQGGEQFF

d_gene: -
j_gene: TRBJ1-1
v_gene: TRBV27
abundance: -
CDR3nt: TGTGCCAGCAGTTTCCTCGGGGAGCGGGCTTTCTTT
CDR3aa: CASSFLGERAFF

d_gene: -
j_gene: TRBJ2-7
v_gene: TRBV6-5
abundance: -
CDR3nt: TGTGCCAGCAGTTACTCCCTTCACTACGAGCAGTACTTC
CDR3aa: CASSYSLHYEQYF

d_gene: -
j_gene: TRBJ2-6
v_gene: TRBV11-1
abundance: -
CDR3nt: TGTGCCAGCAGCCCCGGATGGGCCAACGTCCTGACTTTC
CDR3aa: CASSPGWANVLTF

d_gene: -
j_gene: TRBJ2-4
v_gene: TRBV5-1
abundance: -
CDR3nt: TGCGCCAGCAGCCTAATGACAGCCGACCCAAAAAACATTCAGTACTTC
CDR3aa: CASSLMTADPKNIQYF

d_gene: TRBD2
j_gene: TRBJ2-1
v_gene: TRBV11-1
abundance: few
CDR3nt: TGTGCCAGCAGCTTAAGGCGACTAGCGGGGGGGCTCAATGAGCAGTTCTTC
CDR3aa: CASSLRRLAGGLNEQFF

d_gene: TRBD1
j_gene: TRBJ2-7
v_gene: TRBV28
abundance: -
CDR3nt: TGTGCCAGCAGCCGAGACAGGGCCTCCTACGAGCAGTACTTC
CDR3aa: CASSRDRASYEQYF

d_gene: -
j_gene: TRBJ2-7
v_gene: TRBV6-5
abundance: -
CDR3nt: TGTGCCAGCAGTTACAACCACCGGAGTATCGAGCAGTACTTC
CDR3aa: CASSYNHRSIEQYF

d_gene: -
j_gene: TRBJ1-4
v_gene: TRBV4-1
abundance: -
CDR3nt: TGCGCCAGCAGCCAATTTGAGCGGGACGAAAAACTGTTTTTT
CDR3aa: CASSQFERDEKLFF

d_gene: -
j_gene: TRBJ1-4
v_gene: TRBV11-2
abundance: -
CDR3nt: TGTGCCAGCAGCCATCGCCGTACTTATAATGAAAAACTGTTTTTT
CDR3aa: CASSHRRTYNEKLFF

d_gene: TRBD2
j_gene: TRBJ2-7
v_gene: TRBV5-4
abundance: -
CDR3nt: TGTGCCAGCAGCTTGGGTAGCGGGAGGGCCTCCTACGAGCAGTACTTC
CDR3aa: CASSLGSGRASYEQYF

d_gene: TRBD1
j_gene: TRBJ1-2
v_gene: TRBV6-5
abundance: -
CDR3nt: TGTGCCAGCTCCCGAGGCGGACAGGGGGGTGGCTACACCTTC
CDR3aa: CASSRGGQGGGYTF

d_gene: TRBD1
j_gene: TRBJ2-3
v_gene: TRBV11-1
abundance: -
CDR3nt: TGTGCCAGCAGTGACGACAGGGGGCTTACAGATACGCAGTATTTT
CDR3aa: CASSDDRGLTDTQYF

d_gene: -
j_gene: TRBJ1-5
v_gene: TRBV2
abundance: -
CDR3nt: TGTGCCAGCAGCGACCCTAATCAGCCCCAGCATTTT
CDR3aa: CASSDPNQPQHF

d_gene: -
j_gene: TRBJ2-1
v_gene: TRBV11-2
abundance: -
CDR3nt: TGTGCCAGCAGCCTAGGGGGGGAACGGGATGAGCAGTTCTTC
CDR3aa: CASSLGGERDEQFF

d_gene: TRBD1
j_gene: TRBJ1-1
v_gene: TRBV5-6
abundance: -
CDR3nt: TGTGCCAGCAGCACCGGGACAGGGAGAGGGAACACTGAAGCTTTCTTT
CDR3aa: CASSTGTGRGNTEAFF

d_gene: TRBD1
j_gene: TRBJ2-4
v_gene: TRBV29-1
abundance: -
CDR3nt: TGCAGCGTCTCCGGGACAGAACTCGGAAACATTCAGTACTTC
CDR3aa: CSVSGTELGNIQYF

d_gene: -
j_gene: TRBJ2-7
v_gene: TRBV4-1
abundance: once
CDR3nt: TGCGCCAGCAGCCAAGGCCAGGGCGCAATCTACGAGCAGTACTTC
CDR3aa: CASSQGQGAIYEQYF

d_gene: TRBD1
j_gene: TRBJ1-4
v_gene: TRBV28
abundance: -
CDR3nt: TGTGCCAGCAGTATGACAGGGGGCTTTGGTGAAAAACTGTTTTTT
CDR3aa: CASSMTGGFGEKLFF

d_gene: -
j_gene: TRBJ2-5
v_gene: TRBV7-2
abundance: -
CDR3nt: TGTGCCAGCAGTCCCTCGGCGAGACCTCAAGAGGCCCAGTACTTC
CDR3aa: CASSPSARPQEAQYF

d_gene: -
j_gene: TRBJ1-2
v_gene: TRBV29-1
abundance: -
CDR3nt: TGCAGCGTTGGAGGGACCGTCTATGGCTACACCTTC
CDR3aa: CSVGGTVYGYTF

d_gene: -
j_gene: TRBJ1-2
v_gene: TRBV6-1
abundance: -
CDR3nt: TGTGCCAGCAGTGATCTGGGAGGCTACACCTTC
CDR3aa: CASSDLGGYTF

d_gene: -
j_gene: TRBJ2-3
v_gene: TRBV2
abundance: -
CDR3nt: TGTGCCAGCAGCAGTAGGGGAAGCACAGATACGCAGTATTTT
CDR3aa: CASSSRGSTDTQYF

d_gene: -
j_gene: TRBJ2-1
v_gene: TRBV5-7
abundance: -
CDR3nt: TGTGCCAGCAGCTTGGAATCGCAGGCCACCTACAATGAGCAGTTCTTC
CDR3aa: CASSLESQATYNEQFF

d_gene: -
j_gene: TRBJ2-7
v_gene: TRBV5-1
abundance: once
CDR3nt: TGCGCCAGCAAGGGCAGTAGCTCCTACGAGCAGTACTTC
CDR3aa: CASKGSSSYEQYF

d_gene: -
j_gene: TRBJ1-2
v_gene: TRBV2
abundance: few
CDR3nt: TGTGCCAGCAGTGAAAATGCTAACTATGGCTACACCTTC
CDR3aa: CASSENANYGYTF

d_gene: TRBD1
j_gene: TRBJ1-2
v_gene: TRBV19
abundance: -
CDR3nt: TGTGCCAGTAGTATAGGAGGGACAGGGGCCGACTATGGCTACACCTTC
CDR3aa: CASSIGGTGADYGYTF

d_gene: -
j_gene: TRBJ1-5
v_gene: TRBV28
abundance: -
CDR3nt: TGTGCCAGCAGTTTCGCTGGGCAGGGCCTTTCGCGGCCCCAGCATTTT
CDR3aa: CASSFAGQGLSRPQHF

d_gene: TRBD2
j_gene: TRBJ2-1
v_gene: TRBV7-2
abundance: -
CDR3nt: TGTGCCAGCAGCTTAGCTTCACTAGCGGGGTACAATGAGCAGTTCTTC
CDR3aa: CASSLASLAGYNEQFF

d_gene: -
j_gene: TRBJ1-1
v_gene: TRBV18
abundance: -
CDR3nt: TGTGCCAGCTTCATGTCCCAGGACACTGAAGCTTTCTTT
CDR3aa: CASFMSQDTEAFF

d_gene: -
j_gene: TRBJ1-2
v_gene: TRBV29-1
abundance: -
CDR3nt: TGCAGCGTTGAGGCAGGGTGGGCCTATGGCTACACCTTC
CDR3aa: CSVEAGWAYGYTF

d_gene: -
j_gene: TRBJ1-2
v_gene: TRBV28
abundance: once
CDR3nt: TGTGCCAGCAGCCCGGGCCTCGTTAACTATGGCTACACCTTC
CDR3aa: CASSPGLVNYGYTF

d_gene: -
j_gene: TRBJ2-7
v_gene: TRBV7-9
abundance: -
CDR3nt: TGTGCCAGCAGCTTAGGAGGGATCCTAAGCTACGAGCAGTACTTC
CDR3aa: CASSLGGILSYEQYF

d_gene: TRBD2
j_gene: TRBJ2-2
v_gene: TRBV6-1
abundance: once
CDR3nt: TGTGCGGTTTCCGGGACTAACATAAACACCGGGGAGCTGTTTTTT
CDR3aa: CAVSGTNINTGELFF

d_gene: -
j_gene: TRBJ1-5
v_gene: TRBV5-1
abundance: -
CDR3nt: TGCGCCAGCAGCTTGGATCCGGGGCATCAGCCCCAGCATTTT
CDR3aa: CASSLDPGHQPQHF

d_gene: -
j_gene: TRBJ2-5
v_gene: TRBV5-1
abundance: -
CDR3nt: TGCGCCAGCAGCGGGGGACACCTCGGAGAGACCCAGTACTTC
CDR3aa: CASSGGHLGETQYF

d_gene: -
j_gene: TRBJ1-5
v_gene: TRBV5-1
abundance: -
CDR3nt: TGCGCCAGCAGCCGTCCTGGGAAGGGCCCCGGGCAGCCCCAGCATTTT
CDR3aa: CASSRPGKGPGQPQHF

d_gene: -
j_gene: TRBJ1-2
v_gene: TRBV6-1
abundance: -
CDR3nt: TGTGCCAGCAGTGAAGCAGCCGGGGTTGTAATCTATGGCTACACCTTC
CDR3aa: CASSEAAGVVIYGYTF

d_gene: -
j_gene: TRBJ1-1
v_gene: TRBV18
abundance: -
CDR3nt: TGTGCCAGCTCACCGAATTCCAGGAACACTGAAGCTTTCTTT
CDR3aa: CASSPNSRNTEAFF

d_gene: TRBD2
j_gene: TRBJ2-2
v_gene: TRBV7-9
abundance: -
CDR3nt: TGTGCCAGCAGCTTACATAGCGGGAGTACCGGGGAGCTGTTTTTT
CDR3aa: CASSLHSGSTGELFF

d_gene: -
j_gene: TRBJ2-3
v_gene: TRBV4-2
abundance: -
CDR3nt: TGTGCCAGCGGAAGGGGCGGAGCCACAGATACGCAGTATTTT
CDR3aa: CASGRGGATDTQYF

d_gene: TRBD1
j_gene: TRBJ2-7
v_gene: TRBV6-5
abundance: -
CDR3nt: TGTGCCAGCAGCTCGACAGGGGGCGCGTCCGAGCAGTACTTC
CDR3aa: CASSSTGGASEQYF

d_gene: -
j_gene: TRBJ1-1
v_gene: TRBV11-2
abundance: -
CDR3nt: TGTGCCAGCAGCTTAGATTCAGGTTGGGAAAACACTGAAGCTTTCTTT
CDR3aa: CASSLDSGWENTEAFF